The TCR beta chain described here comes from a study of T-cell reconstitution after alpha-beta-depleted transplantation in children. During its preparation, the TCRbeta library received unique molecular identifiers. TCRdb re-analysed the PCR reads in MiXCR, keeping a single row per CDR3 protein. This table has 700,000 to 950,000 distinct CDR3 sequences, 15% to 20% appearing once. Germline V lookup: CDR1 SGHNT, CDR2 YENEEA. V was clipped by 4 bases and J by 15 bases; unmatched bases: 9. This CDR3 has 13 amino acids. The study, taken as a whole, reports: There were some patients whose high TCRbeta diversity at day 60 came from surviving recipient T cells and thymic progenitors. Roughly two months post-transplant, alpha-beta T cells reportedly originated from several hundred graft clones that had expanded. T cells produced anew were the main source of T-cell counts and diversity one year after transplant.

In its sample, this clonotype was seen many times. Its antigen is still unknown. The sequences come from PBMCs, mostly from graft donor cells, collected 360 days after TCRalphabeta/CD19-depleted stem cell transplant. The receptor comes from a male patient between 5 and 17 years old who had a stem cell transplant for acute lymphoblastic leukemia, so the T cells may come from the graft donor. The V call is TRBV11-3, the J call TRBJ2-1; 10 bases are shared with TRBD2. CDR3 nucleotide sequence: TGTGCCAGCAGCTCCGCCGCTAGCGGGAGCCTGTTCTTC. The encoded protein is CASSSAASGSLFF. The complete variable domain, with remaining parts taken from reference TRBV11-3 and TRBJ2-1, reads EAGVVQSPRYKIIEKKQPVAFWCNPISGHNTLYWYLQNLGQGPELLIRYENEEAVDDSQLPKDRFSAERLKGVDSTLKIQPAELGDSAVYLCASSSAASGSLFFGPGTRLTVL.